This TCR beta chain was identified during a study of identical twins. TCRdb re-derived calls from the 5' RACE reads in MiXCR, one entry per CDR3 protein. The repertoire holds a few hundred thousand distinct CDR3 sequences, roughly 10% seen once, with 8.5% to 10% in the top ten. Notes on the study in general: Less excess twin sharing appeared in beta out-of-frame sequences.

This CDR3 has 14 amino acids. The V gene lost 7 bases and the J gene lost 3 bases, with 13 bases spanning the gap. Note on this clonotype: No antigen is known for it.

The sequencing sample was made of naive T cells sorted from blood. This receptor was identified in a woman aged 50 to 65 in good health. The V and J genes are TRBV12-3 or TRBV12-4 and TRBJ1-5; no clear D gene. The CDR3 loop is CASTIGGNNQPQHF. The CDR3 DNA reads TGTGCCAGCACCATAGGCGGAAACAATCAGCCCCAGCATTTT.